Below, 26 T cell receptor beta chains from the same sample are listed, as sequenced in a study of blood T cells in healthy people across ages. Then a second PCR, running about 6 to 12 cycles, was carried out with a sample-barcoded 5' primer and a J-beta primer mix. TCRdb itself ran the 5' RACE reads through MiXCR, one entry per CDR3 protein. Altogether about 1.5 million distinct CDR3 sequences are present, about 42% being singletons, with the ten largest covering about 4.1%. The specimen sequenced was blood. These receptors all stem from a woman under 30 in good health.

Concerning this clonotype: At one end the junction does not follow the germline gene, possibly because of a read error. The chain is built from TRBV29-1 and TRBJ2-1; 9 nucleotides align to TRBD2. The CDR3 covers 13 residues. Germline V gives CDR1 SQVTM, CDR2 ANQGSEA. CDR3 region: CSFAGGDYSEQFF. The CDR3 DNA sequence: TGCAGCTTCGCGGGGGGGGACTACAGTGAGCAGTTCTTC.

The DNA for the CDR3 is TGTGCCAGCACTACGGGACCGACTTACGAGCAGTACTTC. Amino acid sequence: CASTTGPTYEQYF. V is TRBV6-2 or TRBV6-3 and J is TRBJ2-7, with D perhaps given as TRBD1 or TRBD2 (5 bases each). V lost 7 bases, J lost 4 bases, and 14 bases lay in between. The length of the CDR3 is 13 residues. Germline V CDR1 and CDR2: MNHEY, SVGEGT.

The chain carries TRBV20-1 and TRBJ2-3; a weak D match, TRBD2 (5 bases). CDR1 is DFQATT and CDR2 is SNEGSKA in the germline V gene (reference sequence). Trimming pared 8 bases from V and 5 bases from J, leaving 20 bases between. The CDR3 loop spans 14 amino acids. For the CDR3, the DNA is TGCAGTTCGAGCCGTAGGGAGAGTGGAGATACGCAGTATTTT. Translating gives CSSSRRESGDTQYF.

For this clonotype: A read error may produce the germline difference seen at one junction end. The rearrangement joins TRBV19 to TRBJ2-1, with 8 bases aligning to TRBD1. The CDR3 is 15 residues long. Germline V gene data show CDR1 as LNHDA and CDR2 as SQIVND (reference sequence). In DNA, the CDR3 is TGTACCAGTAATGCCGGGACAGGACCTTACAATGAGCAGTTCTTC. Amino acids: CTSNAGTGPYNEQFF.

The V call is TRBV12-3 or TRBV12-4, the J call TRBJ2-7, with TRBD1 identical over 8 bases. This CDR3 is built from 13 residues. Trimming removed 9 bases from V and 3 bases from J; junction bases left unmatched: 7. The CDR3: CASGQGAVYEQYF. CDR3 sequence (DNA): TGTGCCAGTGGGCAGGGGGCTGTCTACGAGCAGTACTTC.

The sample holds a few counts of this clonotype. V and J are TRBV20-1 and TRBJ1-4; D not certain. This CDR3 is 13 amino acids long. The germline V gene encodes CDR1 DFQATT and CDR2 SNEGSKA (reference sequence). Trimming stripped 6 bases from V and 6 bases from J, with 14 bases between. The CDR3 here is CSASPEYYEKLFF. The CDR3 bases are TGCAGTGCCTCCCCCGAGTATTATGAAAAACTGTTTTTT.

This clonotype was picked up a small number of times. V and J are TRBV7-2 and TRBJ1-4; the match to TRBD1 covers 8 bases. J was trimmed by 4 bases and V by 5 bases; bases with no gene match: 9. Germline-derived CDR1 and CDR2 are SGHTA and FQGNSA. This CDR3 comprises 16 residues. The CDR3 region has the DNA TGTGCCAGCAGCCCACGCCGGACAGGGTTTAATGAAAAACTGTTTTTT. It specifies CASSPRRTGFNEKLFF.

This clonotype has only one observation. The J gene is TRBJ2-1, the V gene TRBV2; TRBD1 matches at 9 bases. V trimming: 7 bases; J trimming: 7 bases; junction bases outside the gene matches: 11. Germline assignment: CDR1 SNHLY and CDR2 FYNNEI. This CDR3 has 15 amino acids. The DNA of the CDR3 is TGTGCCAGCATGGAGGGACAGGGTAGTAAGAATGAGCAGTTCTTC. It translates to CASMEGQGSKNEQFF.

DNA for the CDR3: TGTGCCAGCAGCGTAGACAGTCCCAGCACAGATACGCAGTATTTT. Translated, it gives CASSVDSPSTDTQYF. This rearrangement joins TRBV9 to TRBJ2-3; D is unclear. The length of the CDR3 is 15 residues. The germline V and J ends were trimmed by 0 bases and 0 bases, with 8 bases remaining between them. Germline V gene sequence: CDR1 SGDLS, CDR2 YYNGEE.

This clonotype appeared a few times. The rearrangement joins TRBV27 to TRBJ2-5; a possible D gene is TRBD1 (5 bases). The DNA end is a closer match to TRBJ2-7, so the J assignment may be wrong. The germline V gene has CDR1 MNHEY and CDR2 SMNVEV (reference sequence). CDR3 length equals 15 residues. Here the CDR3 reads CASSLKGNWMSEQYF. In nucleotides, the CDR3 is TGTGCCAGCAGTTTGAAGGGGAACTGGATGAGCGAGCAGTACTTC.

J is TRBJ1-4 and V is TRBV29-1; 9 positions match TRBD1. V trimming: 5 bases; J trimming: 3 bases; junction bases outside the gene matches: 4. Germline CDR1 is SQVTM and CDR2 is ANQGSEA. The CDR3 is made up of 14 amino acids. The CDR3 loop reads CSVYTGGSNEKLFF. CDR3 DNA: TGCAGCGTTTACACAGGGGGCTCTAATGAAAAACTGTTTTTT.

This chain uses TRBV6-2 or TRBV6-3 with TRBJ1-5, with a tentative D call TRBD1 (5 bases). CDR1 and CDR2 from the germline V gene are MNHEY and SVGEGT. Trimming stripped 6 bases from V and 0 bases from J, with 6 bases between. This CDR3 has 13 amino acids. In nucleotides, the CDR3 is TGTGCCAGCAGGACAGCTAGCAATCAGCCCCAGCATTTT. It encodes CASRTASNQPQHF.

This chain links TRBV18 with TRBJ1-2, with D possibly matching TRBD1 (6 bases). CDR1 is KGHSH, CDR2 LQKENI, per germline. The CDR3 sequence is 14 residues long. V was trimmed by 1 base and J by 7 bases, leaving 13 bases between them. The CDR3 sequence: CASSPLQGVSGYTF. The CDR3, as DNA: TGTGCCAGCTCACCACTACAGGGAGTAAGTGGCTACACCTTC.

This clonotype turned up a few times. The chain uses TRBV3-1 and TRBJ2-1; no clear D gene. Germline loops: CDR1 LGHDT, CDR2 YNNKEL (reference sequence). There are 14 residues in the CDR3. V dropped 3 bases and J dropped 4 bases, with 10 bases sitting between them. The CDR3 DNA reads TGTGCCAGCAGCCACCTCGATCGTTACAATGAGCAGTTCTTC. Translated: CASSHLDRYNEQFF.

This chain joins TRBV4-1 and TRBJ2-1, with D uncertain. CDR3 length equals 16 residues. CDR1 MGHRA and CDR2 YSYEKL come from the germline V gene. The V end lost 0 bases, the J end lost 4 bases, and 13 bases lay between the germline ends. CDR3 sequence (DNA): TGCGCCAGCAGCCAAGAAAGAACGGCGAGATACAATGAGCAGTTCTTC. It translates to CASSQERTARYNEQFF.

This CDR3 is CSARAQTYNSPLHF. The DNA for the CDR3 is TGCAGTGCCAGGGCCCAGACTTATAATTCACCCCTCCACTTT. J is TRBJ1-6 and V is TRBV20-1, with D perhaps TRBD1 (5 bases). This CDR3 has 14 amino acids. V lost 6 bases and J lost 4, with 13 bases in between. CDR1 DFQATT and CDR2 SNEGSKA come from the germline V gene (reference sequence).

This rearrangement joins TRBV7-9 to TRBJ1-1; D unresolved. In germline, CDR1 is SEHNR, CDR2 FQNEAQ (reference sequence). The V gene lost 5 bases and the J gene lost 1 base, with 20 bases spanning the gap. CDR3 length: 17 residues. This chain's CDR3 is CASSPKRTALRNTEAFF. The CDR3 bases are TGTGCCAGCAGCCCCAAGAGGACCGCGTTGAGGAACACTGAAGCTTTCTTT.

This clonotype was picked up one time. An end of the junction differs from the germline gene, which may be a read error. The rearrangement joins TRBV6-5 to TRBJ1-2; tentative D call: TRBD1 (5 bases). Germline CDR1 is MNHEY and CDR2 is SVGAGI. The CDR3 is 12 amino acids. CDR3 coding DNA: TGTGCCAGCAGACAGGCTTTATATGGCTACATCTTC. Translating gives CASRQALYGYIF.

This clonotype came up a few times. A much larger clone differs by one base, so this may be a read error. The CDR3 here is CSVTTGHIGNEQYF. Here the CDR3 DNA reads TGCAGCGTTACGACAGGCCACATCGGCAATGAGCAGTACTTC. The rearrangement links TRBV29-1 to TRBJ2-5; tentatively, D is TRBD1 (6 bases). CDR1 and CDR2 from the germline V gene are SQVTM and ANQGSEA. V was clipped by 5 bases and J by 11 bases, with 24 bases between them. CDR3 length equals 14 residues.

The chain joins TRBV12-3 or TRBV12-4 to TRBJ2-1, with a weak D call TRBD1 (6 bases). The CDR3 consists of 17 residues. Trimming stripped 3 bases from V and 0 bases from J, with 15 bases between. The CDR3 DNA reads TGTGCCAGCAGTTTTGAGGTGGGCAGGGGCTCCTACAATGAGCAGTTCTTC. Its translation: CASSFEVGRGSYNEQFF.

The CDR3 region is CASSLSQTNSGNTIYF. As DNA, the CDR3 is TGCGCCAGCAGCTTGAGCCAGACAAACTCTGGAAACACCATATATTTT. The J gene is TRBJ1-3, the V gene TRBV5-1; D gene uncertain. Germline loops: CDR1 SGHRS, CDR2 YFSETQ. This CDR3 region has 16 residues. V lost 1 base, J lost 0 bases, and 11 bases lay in between.

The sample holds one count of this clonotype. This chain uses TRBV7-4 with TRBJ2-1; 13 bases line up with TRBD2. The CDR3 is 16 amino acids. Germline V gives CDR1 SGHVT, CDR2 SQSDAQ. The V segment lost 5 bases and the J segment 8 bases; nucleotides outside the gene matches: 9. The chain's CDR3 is CASSHRTSGSFYEQFF. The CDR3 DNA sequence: TGTGCCAGCAGCCACAGGACTAGCGGGAGTTTCTATGAGCAGTTCTTC.

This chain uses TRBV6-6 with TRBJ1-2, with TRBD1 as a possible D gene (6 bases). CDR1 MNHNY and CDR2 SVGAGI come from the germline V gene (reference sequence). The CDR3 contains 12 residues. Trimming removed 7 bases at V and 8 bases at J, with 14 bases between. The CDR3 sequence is CASTGYREGYTF. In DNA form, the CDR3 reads TGTGCCAGCACTGGGTACAGGGAAGGCTACACCTTC.

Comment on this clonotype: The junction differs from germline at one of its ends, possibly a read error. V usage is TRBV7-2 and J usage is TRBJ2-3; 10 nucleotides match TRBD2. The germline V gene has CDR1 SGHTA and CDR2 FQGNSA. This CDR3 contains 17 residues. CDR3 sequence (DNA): TGTGCCAACAGCTTAGCTCCAGCGGGGGGGCCAAGAGATACGCAGTATTTT. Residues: CANSLAPAGGPRDTQYF.

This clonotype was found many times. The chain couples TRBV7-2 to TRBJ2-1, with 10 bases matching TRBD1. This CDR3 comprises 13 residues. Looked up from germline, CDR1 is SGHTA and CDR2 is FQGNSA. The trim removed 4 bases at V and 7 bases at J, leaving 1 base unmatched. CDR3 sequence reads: CASSSGQGNEQFF. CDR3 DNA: TGTGCCAGCAGCTCGGGACAGGGGAATGAGCAGTTCTTC.

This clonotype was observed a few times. The CDR3 reads CASSLSGPGYEQYF. As DNA, the CDR3 is TGCGCCAGCAGCTTGAGTGGACCTGGCTACGAGCAGTACTTC. This chain joins TRBV5-1 and TRBJ2-7; D is ambiguous. CDR3 size: 14 residues. Germline-derived CDR1 and CDR2 are SGHRS and YFSETQ. With 1 base removed from V and 3 bases from J, the gap between germline ends came to 11 bases.